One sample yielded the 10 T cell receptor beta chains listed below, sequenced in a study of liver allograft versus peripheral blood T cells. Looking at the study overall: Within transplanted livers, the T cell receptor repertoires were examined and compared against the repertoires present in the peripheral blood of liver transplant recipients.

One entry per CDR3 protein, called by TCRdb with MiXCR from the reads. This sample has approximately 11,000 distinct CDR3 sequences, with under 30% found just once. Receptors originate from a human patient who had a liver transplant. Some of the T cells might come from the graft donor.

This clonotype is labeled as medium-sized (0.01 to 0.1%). The CDR3: CASSIPRPNTEAFF. The CDR3 bases are TGTGCCAGTAGTATCCCCAGGCCCAACACTGAAGCTTTCTTT. This chain joins TRBV19 and TRBJ1-1, with D unclear. The length of the CDR3 is 14 residues. Looked up from germline, CDR1 is LNHDA and CDR2 is SQIVND (reference sequence). Deletions cut 3 bases from V and 2 bases from J, with 10 bases between.

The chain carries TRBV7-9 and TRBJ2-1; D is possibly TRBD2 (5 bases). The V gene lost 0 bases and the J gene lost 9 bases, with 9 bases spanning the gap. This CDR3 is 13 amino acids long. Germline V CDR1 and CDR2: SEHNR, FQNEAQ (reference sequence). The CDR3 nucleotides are TGTGCCAGCAGCTTAGCGGGAGCTGCTGAGCAGTTCTTC. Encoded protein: CASSLAGAAEQFF.

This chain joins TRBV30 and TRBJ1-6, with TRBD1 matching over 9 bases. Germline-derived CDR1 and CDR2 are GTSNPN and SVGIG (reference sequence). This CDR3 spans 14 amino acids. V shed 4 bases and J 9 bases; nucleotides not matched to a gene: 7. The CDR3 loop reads CAWTGDRAGSPLHF. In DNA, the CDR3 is TGTGCCTGGACGGGGGACAGGGCTGGTTCACCCCTCCACTTT.

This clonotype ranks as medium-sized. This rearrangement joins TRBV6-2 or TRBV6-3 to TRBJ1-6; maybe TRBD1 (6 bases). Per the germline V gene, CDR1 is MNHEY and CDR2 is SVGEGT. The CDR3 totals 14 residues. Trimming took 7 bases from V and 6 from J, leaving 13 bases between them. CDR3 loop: CASNPDSLNSPLHF. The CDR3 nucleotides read TGTGCCAGCAACCCGGACAGCCTTAATTCACCCCTCCACTTT.

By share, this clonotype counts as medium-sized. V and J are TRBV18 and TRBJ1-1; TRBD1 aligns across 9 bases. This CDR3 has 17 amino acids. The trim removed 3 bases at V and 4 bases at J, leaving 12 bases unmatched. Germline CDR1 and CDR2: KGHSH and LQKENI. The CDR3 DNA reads TGTGCCAGCTCACCGAAACTACCACAGGGGGCGGGCACTGAAGCTTTCTTT. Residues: CASSPKLPQGAGTEAFF.

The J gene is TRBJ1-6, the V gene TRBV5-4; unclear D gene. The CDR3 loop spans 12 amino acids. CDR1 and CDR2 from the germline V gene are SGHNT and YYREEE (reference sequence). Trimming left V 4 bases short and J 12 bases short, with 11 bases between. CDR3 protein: CASSRDKGPLHF. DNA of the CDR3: TGTGCCAGCAGCCGGGATAAGGGACCCCTCCACTTT. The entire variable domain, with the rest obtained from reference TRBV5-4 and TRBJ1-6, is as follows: ETGVTQSPTHLIKTRGQQVTLRCSSQSGHNTVSWYQQALGQGPQFIFQYYREEENGRGNFPPRFSGLQFPNYSSELNVNALELDDSALYLCASSRDKGPLHFGNGTRLTVT.

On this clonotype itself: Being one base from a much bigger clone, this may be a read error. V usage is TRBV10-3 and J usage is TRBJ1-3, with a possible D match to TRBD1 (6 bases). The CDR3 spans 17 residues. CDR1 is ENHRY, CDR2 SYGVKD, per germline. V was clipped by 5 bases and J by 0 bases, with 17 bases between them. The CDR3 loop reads CAISYSEGTISGNTIYF. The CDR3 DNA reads TGTGCCATCAGTTACTCAGAAGGGACAATCTCTGGAAACACCATATATTTT.

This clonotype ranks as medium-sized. CDR3 region: CASRPREDYGYTF. DNA of the CDR3: TGTGCCAGCAGGCCGAGGGAAGACTATGGCTACACCTTC. This sequence joins TRBV6-5 and TRBJ1-2; D gene uncertain. V gave up 6 bases and J gave up 3 bases, with 11 bases separating them. The CDR3 spans 13 residues. Germline V lookup: CDR1 MNHEY, CDR2 SVGAGI.

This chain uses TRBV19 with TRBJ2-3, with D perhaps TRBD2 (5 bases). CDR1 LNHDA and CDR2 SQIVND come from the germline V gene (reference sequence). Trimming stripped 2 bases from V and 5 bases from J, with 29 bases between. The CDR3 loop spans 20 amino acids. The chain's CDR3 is CASSIRLITTDFSVGDTQYF. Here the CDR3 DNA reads TGTGCCAGTAGTATAAGACTGATAACTACGGACTTTAGCGTGGGAGATACGCAGTATTTT.

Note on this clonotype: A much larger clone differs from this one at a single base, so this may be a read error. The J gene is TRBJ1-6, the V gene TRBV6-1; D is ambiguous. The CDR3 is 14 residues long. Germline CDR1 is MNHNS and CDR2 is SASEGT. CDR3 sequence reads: CAISDRPESPPLHF. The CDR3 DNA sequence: TGTGCCATCAGTGATAGGCCGGAGAGTCCACCCCTCCACTTT.